One sample yielded the 22 T cell receptor beta chains listed below, sequenced in a study of CD8 T cells in ankylosing spondylitis (dated by TCRdb to about 2017). Library preparation used 5' RACE. Sequencing used an Illumina HiSeq 2500. TCRdb reran the public reads through fastp at Q25 and MiXCR, keeping productive beta chains. Entries that share a CDR3 protein sequence are merged under the most common genes and DNA. For this sample the table gives some 120,000 distinct CDR3 sequences, of which about 6.4% were detected only once. Over 9% of the sample belongs to the ten largest clones. Source material: blood, either unsorted or a sorted T cell fraction (not recorded which). Receptor source: a male donor with ankylosing spondylitis or in good health (not recorded which).

At least ten counts were recorded for this clonotype. The chain is built from TRBV28 and TRBJ1-5; D gene ambiguous. Trimming shortened V by 5 bases and J by 4 bases, and 15 bases separated the two germline ends. CDR1 and CDR2 (germline): MDHEN, SYDVKM. CDR3 size: 15 residues. For the CDR3, the DNA is TGTGCCAGCAGTCCCCCTAGGATTCCGAATCAGCCCCAGCATTTT. This encodes CASSPPRIPNQPQHF.

In this sample, this clonotype turned up many times. This chain links TRBV6-5 with TRBJ2-1; D is ambiguous. V was pared by 2 bases and J by 7 bases, with 3 bases between. CDR3 length: 11 amino acids. CDR1 MNHEY and CDR2 SVGAGI come from the germline V gene. The CDR3: CASSYGNEQFF. The DNA of the CDR3 is TGTGCCAGCAGTTACGGGAATGAGCAGTTCTTC.

This clonotype was seen ten or more times. The rearrangement joins TRBV9 to TRBJ2-1, with a possible D match to TRBD1 (6 bases). This CDR3 is 16 amino acids long. Trimming removed 4 bases at V and 7 bases at J, with 21 bases between. From germline, CDR1 is SGDLS and CDR2 YYNGEE. CDR3 region: CASSPGVRGVRNEQFF. DNA for the CDR3: TGTGCCAGCAGCCCCGGAGTCAGGGGAGTTCGGAATGAGCAGTTCTTC.

This clonotype was seen at least ten times. The chain couples TRBV5-6 to TRBJ2-5; D perhaps matches TRBD2 (6 bases). CDR3 length: 15 amino acids. Germline loops: CDR1 SGHDT, CDR2 YYEEEE. Trimming shortened V by 0 bases and J by 4 bases, and 13 bases separated the two germline ends. DNA for the CDR3: TGTGCCAGCAGCTTGGTATGGAGGGGTGGAGAGACCCAGTACTTC. It translates to CASSLVWRGGETQYF.

This clonotype was recorded many times. This chain links TRBV2 with TRBJ2-7; possibly TRBD1 for D (6 bases). The V end was cut by 9 bases, the J end by 6 bases, with 24 bases between. The CDR3 length is 15 residues. Germline V gene sequence: CDR1 SNHLY, CDR2 FYNNEI. In nucleotides, the CDR3 is TGTGCCAGTACGGTATCCAGACAGGTCGCGCGCGAGCAGTACTTC. Residues: CASTVSRQVAREQYF.

This clonotype was detected many times. The J gene is TRBJ2-7, the V gene TRBV12-3 or TRBV12-4, with D perhaps TRBD1 (6 bases). The CDR3 has 14 amino acids. V lost 3 bases and J lost 2, with 11 bases in between. The CDR3 nucleotides are TGTGCCAGCAGTTTTGCCAGGGGAACCTACGAGCAGTACTTC. This codes for CASSFARGTYEQYF.

In its sample, this clonotype was seen many times. The V gene is TRBV5-1, the J gene TRBJ2-2; D is ambiguous. Germline V gene lookup returns CDR1 SGHRS and CDR2 YFSETQ. V was clipped by 2 bases and J by 0 bases, with 8 bases between them. This CDR3 has 15 amino acids. CDR3 in DNA: TGCGCCAGCAGCTTCCTCGGCCCGAACACCGGGGAGCTGTTTTTT. It yields the protein CASSFLGPNTGELFF.

The V and J genes are TRBV28 and TRBJ2-3, with 9 bases lining up with TRBD2. The germline V gene has CDR1 MDHEN and CDR2 SYDVKM. This CDR3 is 17 amino acids long. V gave up 1 base and J gave up 4 bases; unmatched junction bases: 9. In DNA form, the CDR3 reads TGTGCCAGCAGTTTATTGGCTAGCGGGGTAGATTCAGATACGCAGTATTTT. Protein product: CASSLLASGVDSDTQYF.

This clonotype was counted at least ten times. The chain combines TRBV12-3 or TRBV12-4 with TRBJ1-5, with 7 bases that match TRBD1. The CDR3 is made up of 13 amino acids. Unmatched junction bases numbered 0, after V lost 3 bases and J lost 4 bases. The CDR3 sequence: CASSLGQNQPQHF. The CDR3 coding sequence is TGTGCCAGCAGTTTGGGACAGAATCAGCCCCAGCATTTT.

This clonotype occurred many times. The chain is built from TRBV27 and TRBJ2-7; 8 bases align to TRBD1. The CDR3 has 14 residues. From germline, CDR1 is MNHEY and CDR2 SMNVEV (reference sequence). With 4 bases clipped from V and 5 bases from J, the junction kept 7 bases outside the gene matches. The CDR3 is CASSSRTGIDEQYF. DNA of the CDR3: TGTGCCAGCAGTTCCAGGACAGGGATCGACGAGCAGTACTTC.

This clonotype turned up a few times. In DNA form, the CDR3 reads TGCAGCGTTCCAGGGAATCCCTACAATGAGCAGTTCTTC. This translates into CSVPGNPYNEQFF. This sequence joins TRBV29-1 and TRBJ2-1; possible D gene TRBD1, 5 bases. The ends were cut back, 5 bases at V and 2 bases at J, with 10 bases in the middle. Germline CDR1 is SQVTM and CDR2 is ANQGSEA. The CDR3 runs 13 residues.

Ten or more counts support this clonotype. V is TRBV2 and J is TRBJ2-1; D remains unclear. This CDR3 has 14 amino acids. The ends were cut back, 2 bases at V and 9 bases at J, with 14 bases in the middle. Germline lookup yields CDR1 SNHLY and CDR2 FYNNEI. In DNA, the CDR3 is TGTGCCAGCAGTGAACCGGACCCCCTCCGTGAGCAGTTCTTC. Translation gives CASSEPDPLREQFF.

This clonotype appeared many times. This chain uses TRBV5-6 with TRBJ1-5; tentatively, D is TRBD1 (6 bases). CDR1 and CDR2 from the germline V gene are SGHDT and YYEEEE. Trimming stripped 6 bases from V and 4 bases from J, with 14 bases between. The CDR3 is 14 amino acids. CDR3 region: CASNTGGSNQPQHF. The DNA for the CDR3 is TGTGCCAGCAATACCGGGGGCAGTAATCAGCCCCAGCATTTT.

This clonotype was seen ten or more times. The chain joins TRBV5-1 to TRBJ2-6, with D possibly matching TRBD2 (5 bases). The CDR3 totals 15 residues. Trimming pared 4 bases from V and 3 bases from J, leaving 11 bases between. The germline V gene encodes CDR1 SGHRS and CDR2 YFSETQ. CDR3 amino acids: CASSRTRNGANVLTF. DNA for the CDR3: TGCGCCAGCAGCCGAACTAGGAATGGGGCCAACGTCCTGACTTTC.

This clonotype has a handful of counts. The chain has TRBV7-2 and TRBJ2-3; D is perhaps TRBD1 or TRBD2 (6 bases each). This CDR3 is 16 amino acids long. V was trimmed by 1 base and J by 0 bases, leaving 11 bases between them. Germline-derived CDR1 and CDR2 are SGHTA and FQGNSA. This chain's CDR3 is CASSLVGGKSTDTQYF. CDR3 sequence (DNA): TGTGCCAGCAGCTTAGTAGGGGGGAAGAGCACAGATACGCAGTATTTT.

This clonotype was seen ten or more times. This sequence joins TRBV7-6 and TRBJ2-3, with D perhaps TRBD1 or TRBD2 (5 bases each). The CDR3 covers 13 residues. Germline CDR1 SGHVS, CDR2 FNYEAQ. The germline V and J ends were trimmed by 5 bases and 6 bases, with 12 bases remaining between them. CDR3 nucleotides: TGTGCCAGCAGCAGGGACCGACGGGATACGCAGTATTTT. Its protein product is CASSRDRRDTQYF.

This clonotype was recorded at least ten times. This chain connects TRBV6-2 or TRBV6-3 to TRBJ2-2; D is unclear. Trimming stripped 5 bases from V and 5 bases from J, with 12 bases between. The germline CDR1 and CDR2 sequences are MNHEY and SVGEGT. The CDR3 loop spans 14 amino acids. In DNA form, the CDR3 reads TGTGCCAGCAGTCCCCCGGAAGGGACCGGGGAGCTGTTTTTT. It is translated as CASSPPEGTGELFF.

Many counts were recorded for this clonotype. The rearrangement links TRBV20-1 to TRBJ1-5, with a weak D call TRBD1 (5 bases). The V end was cut by 0 bases, the J end by 5 bases, with 14 bases between. Germline loops: CDR1 DFQATT, CDR2 SNEGSKA (reference sequence). The CDR3 extends over 15 amino acids. The CDR3, as DNA: TGCAGTGCTAGAGAGATCTCAGGGCCGGATCAGCCCCAGCATTTT. This translates into CSAREISGPDQPQHF.

There are many counts of this clonotype. CDR3 sequence reads: CASSRDRERANEKLFF. The CDR3 DNA follows: TGTGCCAGCAGTCGGGACAGGGAGCGGGCTAATGAAAAACTGTTTTTT. V is TRBV12-3 or TRBV12-4 and J is TRBJ1-4; the match to TRBD1 covers 9 bases. The trim removed 5 bases at V and 3 bases at J, leaving 7 bases unmatched. The CDR3 extends over 16 amino acids.

This clonotype has ten or more counts. This chain connects TRBV20-1 to TRBJ1-3, with 7 bases identical to TRBD1. This CDR3 contains 16 residues. Germline V gene sequence: CDR1 DFQATT, CDR2 SNEGSKA (reference sequence). V gave up 0 bases and J gave up 2 bases; unmatched junction bases: 7. The CDR3 sequence: CSARDRTGAAGNTIYF. CDR3 coding DNA: TGCAGTGCTAGAGATCGTACAGGGGCGGCTGGAAACACCATATATTTT.

In this sample, this clonotype turned up many times. The V gene is TRBV29-1, the J gene TRBJ1-1; TRBD1 matches at 9 bases. The J segment lost 6 bases and the V segment lost 4 bases, leaving 9 bases of the junction unmatched. The CDR3 sequence is 14 residues long. CDR1 and CDR2 from the germline V gene are SQVTM and ANQGSEA. CDR3 sequence (DNA): TGCAGCGTTGTGACAGGGGGTTGGGACGCTGAAGCTTTCTTT. Protein: CSVVTGGWDAEAFF.

This clonotype was detected ten times or more. J is TRBJ2-2 and V is TRBV9, with D uncertain. Germline CDR1 SGDLS, CDR2 YYNGEE. V lost 3 bases and J 5 bases, leaving 2 bases between the germline ends. This CDR3 has 11 amino acids. CDR3 nucleotides: TGTGCCAGCAGCGGGACCGGGGAGCTGTTTTTT. It yields the protein CASSGTGELFF.